This T cell receptor (beta chain) was captured in a study of blood T cell repertoires in COVID-19. Study background: Collection of acute and convalescent COVID-19 samples took place in the United States, Italy and Spain. The analysed material was cDNA or gDNA that came from T cells, B-cell-depleted T cells, or PBMCs.

Profiled with immunoSEQ multiplex PCR; TCRdb holds only in-frame clones, not every one. Of about 190,000 clones detected, over 80% appear once; the ten largest clones hold roughly 6.6%. Germline CDR1 MDHEN, CDR2 SYDVKM. The CDR3 is made up of 15 amino acids. Trimming took 4 bases from V and 6 from J; bases not matched to a gene: 7. This chain links TRBV28 with TRBJ1-1; 11 bases are a match to TRBD1. The TCR sequence derives from a woman in her thirties or forties with acute or convalescent COVID-19. The specimen was peripheral blood. The CDR3 reads CASSWTGGKVAEAFF. In DNA form, the CDR3 reads TGTGCCAGCAGTTGGACAGGGGGCAAGGTTGCTGAAGCTTTCTTT.